This TCR beta chain was obtained from a study of shared clonotypes between healthy human individuals. At the level of the study: The study used three CD4 naive, three CD4 memory, two CD8 naive and one CD8 memory plate per donor. Findings and caveats of the study: Naive CD4 clonotypes were shared across a few donors at around 5%. Sorted-subset samples were not fully sequenced, rarefaction indicated.

Concerning this clone: Its antigen is not known.

Positively selected for CCR7, the CD45RO-negative cells used as naive CD8 cells excluded terminally differentiated effector memory CD45RA+ cells. Donors were healthy HIV-negative adults without recent acute infections or vaccinations. Generated by immunoSEQ multiplex PCR, the TCRdb table keeps only in-frame clones and is missing some. In the table there are just over 2,000,000 clones, approximately 94% of which are singletons. The TCR comes from a man in his late teens or twenties in good health. Specimen: naive CD8+ T cells sorted from blood.

For the CDR3, the DNA is TGTGCCAGCAGCACGGGGGGTACCGGCACAGATACGCAGTATTTT. Encoded protein: CASSTGGTGTDTQYF. V is TRBV11-1 and J is TRBJ2-3; 7 bases fit TRBD2. The CDR3 is made up of 15 amino acids. The germline V gene encodes CDR1 SGHAT and CDR2 FQDESV (reference sequence). The trim removed 5 bases at V and 1 base at J, leaving 6 bases unmatched. The whole variable domain, remainder taken from reference TRBV11-1 and TRBJ2-3, is EAEVAQSPRYKITEKSQAVAFWCDPISGHATLYWYRQILGQGPELLVQFQDESVVDDSQLPKDRFSAERLKGVDSTLKIQPAELGDSAMYLCASSTGGTGTDTQYFGPGTRLTVL.